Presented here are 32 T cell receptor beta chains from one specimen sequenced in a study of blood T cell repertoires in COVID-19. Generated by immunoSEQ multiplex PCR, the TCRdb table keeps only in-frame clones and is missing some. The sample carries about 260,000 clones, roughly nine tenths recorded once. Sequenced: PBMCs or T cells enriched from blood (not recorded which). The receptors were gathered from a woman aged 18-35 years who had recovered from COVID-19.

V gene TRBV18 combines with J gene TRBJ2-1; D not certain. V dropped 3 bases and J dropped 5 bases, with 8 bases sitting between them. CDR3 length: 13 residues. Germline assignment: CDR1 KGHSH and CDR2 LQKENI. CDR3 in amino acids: CASSPGSNNEQFF. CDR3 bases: TGTGCCAGCTCACCGGGCAGTAACAATGAGCAGTTCTTC.

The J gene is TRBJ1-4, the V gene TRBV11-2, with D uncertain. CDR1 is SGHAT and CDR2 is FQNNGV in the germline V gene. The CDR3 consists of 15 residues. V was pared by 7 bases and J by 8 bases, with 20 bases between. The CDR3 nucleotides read TGTGCCAGCAAAGTCAGTGGCGGTCAAGGAGAAAAACTGTTTTTT. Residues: CASKVSGGQGEKLFF.

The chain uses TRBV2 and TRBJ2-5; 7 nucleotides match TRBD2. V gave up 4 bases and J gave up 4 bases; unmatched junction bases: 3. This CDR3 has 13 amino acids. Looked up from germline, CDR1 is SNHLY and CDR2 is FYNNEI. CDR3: CASSAGLPETQYF. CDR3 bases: TGTGCCAGCAGTGCGGGACTACCAGAGACCCAGTACTTC.

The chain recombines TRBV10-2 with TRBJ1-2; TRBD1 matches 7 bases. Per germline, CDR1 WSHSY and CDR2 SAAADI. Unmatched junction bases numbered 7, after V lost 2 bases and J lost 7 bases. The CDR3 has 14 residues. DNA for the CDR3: TGCGCCAGCAGTGAGAGGACAGGACCAGTTGGCTACACCTTC. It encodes CASSERTGPVGYTF.

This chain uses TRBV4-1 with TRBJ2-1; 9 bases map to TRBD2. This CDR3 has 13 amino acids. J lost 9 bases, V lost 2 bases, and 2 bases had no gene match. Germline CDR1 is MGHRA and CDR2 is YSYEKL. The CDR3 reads CASSQISGGEQFF. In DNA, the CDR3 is TGCGCCAGCAGCCAAATTAGCGGGGGTGAGCAGTTCTTC.

The CDR3 loop is CASRGLAGGHNEQFF. The DNA for the CDR3 is TGTGCCAGCAGGGGACTAGCGGGGGGACACAATGAGCAGTTCTTC. V and J are TRBV6-5 and TRBJ2-1; 15 nucleotides agree with TRBD2. V shed 6 bases, J shed 5 bases, and the junction held 2 bases outside the gene matches. The germline V gene encodes CDR1 MNHEY and CDR2 SVGAGI. The CDR3 spans 15 residues.

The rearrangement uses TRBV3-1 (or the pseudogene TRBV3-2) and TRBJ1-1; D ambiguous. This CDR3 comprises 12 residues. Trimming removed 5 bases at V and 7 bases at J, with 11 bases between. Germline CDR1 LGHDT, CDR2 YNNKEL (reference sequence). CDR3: CASSGSQSEAFF. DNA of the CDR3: TGTGCCAGCAGCGGGAGTCAGAGTGAAGCTTTCTTT.

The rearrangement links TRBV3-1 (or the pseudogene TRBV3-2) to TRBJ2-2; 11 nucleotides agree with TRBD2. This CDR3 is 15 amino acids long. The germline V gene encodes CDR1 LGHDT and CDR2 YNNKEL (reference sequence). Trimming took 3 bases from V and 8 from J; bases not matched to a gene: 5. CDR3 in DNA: TGTGCCAGCAGCCATACTAGCGGGGGTACGGGGGAGCTGTTTTTT. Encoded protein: CASSHTSGGTGELFF.

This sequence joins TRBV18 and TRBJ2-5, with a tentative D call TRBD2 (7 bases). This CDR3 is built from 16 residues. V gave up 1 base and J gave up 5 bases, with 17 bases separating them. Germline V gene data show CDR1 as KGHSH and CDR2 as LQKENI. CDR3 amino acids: CASSPREGGKIETQYF. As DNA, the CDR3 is TGTGCCAGCTCACCACGAGAGGGGGGGAAGATCGAGACCCAGTACTTC. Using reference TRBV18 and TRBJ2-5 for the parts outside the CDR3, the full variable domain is NAGVMQNPRHLVRRRGQEARLRCSPMKGHSHVYWYRQLPEEGLKFMVYLQKENIIDESGMPKERFSAEFPKEGPSILRIQQVVRGDSAAYFCASSPREGGKIETQYFGPGTRLLVL.

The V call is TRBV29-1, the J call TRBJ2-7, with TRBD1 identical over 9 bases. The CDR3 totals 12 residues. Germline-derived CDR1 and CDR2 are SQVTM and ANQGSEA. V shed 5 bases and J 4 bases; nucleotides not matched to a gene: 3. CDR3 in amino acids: CSVTGTGYEQYF. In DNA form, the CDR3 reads TGCAGCGTTACCGGGACAGGGTACGAGCAGTACTTC.

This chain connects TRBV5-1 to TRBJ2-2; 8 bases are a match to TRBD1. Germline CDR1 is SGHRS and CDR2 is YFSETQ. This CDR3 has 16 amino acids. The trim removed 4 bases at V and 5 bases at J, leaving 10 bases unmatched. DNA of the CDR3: TGCGCCAGCAGCCCTGGACAGGGAGGTGTAACCGGGGAGCTGTTTTTT. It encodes CASSPGQGGVTGELFF.

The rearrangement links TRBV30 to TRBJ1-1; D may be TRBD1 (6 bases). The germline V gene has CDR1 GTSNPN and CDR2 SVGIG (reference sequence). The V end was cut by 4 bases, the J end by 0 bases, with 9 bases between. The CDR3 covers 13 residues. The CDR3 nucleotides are TGTGCCTGGACTGGACAGTTGAACACTGAAGCTTTCTTT. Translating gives CAWTGQLNTEAFF.

Written as DNA, the CDR3 is TGTGCCAGCAGTTTAATAGCCCTGGCGGCTTTCTTT. Its protein product is CASSLIALAAFF. The V call is TRBV28, the J call TRBJ1-1; D is unclear. From germline, CDR1 is MDHEN and CDR2 SYDVKM. The length of the CDR3 is 12 residues. The V gene lost 2 bases and the J gene lost 11 bases, with 12 bases spanning the gap.

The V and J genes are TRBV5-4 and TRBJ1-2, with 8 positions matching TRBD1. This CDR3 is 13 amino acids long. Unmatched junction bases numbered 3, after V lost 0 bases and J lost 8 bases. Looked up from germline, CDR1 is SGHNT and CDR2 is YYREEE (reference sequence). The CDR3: CASSLGTGRGYTF. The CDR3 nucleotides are TGTGCCAGCAGCTTGGGGACAGGGAGGGGCTACACCTTC.

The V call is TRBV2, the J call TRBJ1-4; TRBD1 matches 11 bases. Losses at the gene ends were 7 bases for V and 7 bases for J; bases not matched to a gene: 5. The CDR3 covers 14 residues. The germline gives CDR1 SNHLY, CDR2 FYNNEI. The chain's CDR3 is CASTSGTGGEKLFF. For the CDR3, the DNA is TGTGCCAGCACTTCCGGGACAGGGGGTGAAAAACTGTTTTTT. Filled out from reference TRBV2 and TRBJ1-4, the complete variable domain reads EPEVTQTPSHQVTQMGQEVILRCVPISNHLYFYWYRQILGQKVEFLVSFYNNEISEKSEIFDDQFSVERPDGSNFTLKIRSTKLEDSAMYFCASTSGTGGEKLFFGSGTQLSVL.

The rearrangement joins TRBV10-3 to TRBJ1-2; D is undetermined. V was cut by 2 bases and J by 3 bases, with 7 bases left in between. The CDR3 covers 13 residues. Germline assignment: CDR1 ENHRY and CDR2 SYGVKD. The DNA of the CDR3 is TGTGCCATCAGTGAGAACAGAGACTATGGCTACACCTTC. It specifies CAISENRDYGYTF.

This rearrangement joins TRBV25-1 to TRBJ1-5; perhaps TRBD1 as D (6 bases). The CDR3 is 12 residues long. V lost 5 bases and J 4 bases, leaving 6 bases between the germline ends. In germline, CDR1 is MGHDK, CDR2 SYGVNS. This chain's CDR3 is CASSQGNQPQHF. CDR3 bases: TGTGCCAGCAGTCAGGGGAATCAGCCCCAGCATTTT. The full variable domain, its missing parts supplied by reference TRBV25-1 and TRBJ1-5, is EADIYQTPRYLVIGTGKKITLECSQTMGHDKMYWYQQDPGMELHLIHYSYGVNSTEKGDLSSESTVSRIRTEHFPLTLESARPSHTSQYLCASSQGNQPQHFGDGTRLSIL.

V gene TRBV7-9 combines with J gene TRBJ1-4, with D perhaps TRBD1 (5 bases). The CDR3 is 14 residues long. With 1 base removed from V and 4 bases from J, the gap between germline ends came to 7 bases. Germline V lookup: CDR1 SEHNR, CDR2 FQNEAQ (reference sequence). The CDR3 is CASSLGQHNEKLFF. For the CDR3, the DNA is TGTGCCAGCAGCTTAGGACAGCATAATGAAAAACTGTTTTTT.

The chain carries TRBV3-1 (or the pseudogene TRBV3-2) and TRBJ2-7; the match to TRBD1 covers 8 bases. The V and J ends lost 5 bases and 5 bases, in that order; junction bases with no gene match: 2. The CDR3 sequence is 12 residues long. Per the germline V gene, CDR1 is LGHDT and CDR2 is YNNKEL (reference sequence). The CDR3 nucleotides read TGTGCCAGCAGCGACAGGGGTGACGAGCAGTACTTC. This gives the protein CASSDRGDEQYF.

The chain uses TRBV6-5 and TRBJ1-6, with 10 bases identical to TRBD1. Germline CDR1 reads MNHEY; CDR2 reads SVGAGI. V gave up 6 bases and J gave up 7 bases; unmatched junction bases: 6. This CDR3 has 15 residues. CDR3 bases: TGTGCCAGCAGATGGGACAGGGGAGGAAATTCACCCCTCCACTTT. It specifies CASRWDRGGNSPLHF.

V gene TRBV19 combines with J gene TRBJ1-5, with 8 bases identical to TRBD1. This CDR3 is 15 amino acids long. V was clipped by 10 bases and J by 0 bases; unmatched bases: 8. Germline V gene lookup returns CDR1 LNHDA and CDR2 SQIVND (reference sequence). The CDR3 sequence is CATSSTGVSNQPQHF. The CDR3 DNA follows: TGTGCCACCTCATCGACAGGGGTTAGCAATCAGCCCCAGCATTTT.

CDR3: CASERRQSRVQYF. Written as DNA, the CDR3 is TGTGCCAGCGAGCGGAGGCAATCTCGGGTGCAGTACTTC. This chain joins TRBV2 and TRBJ2-7; a possible D gene is TRBD2 (5 bases). Germline V gives CDR1 SNHLY, CDR2 FYNNEI. V was clipped by 8 bases and J by 9 bases, with 20 bases between them. This CDR3 is built from 13 residues.

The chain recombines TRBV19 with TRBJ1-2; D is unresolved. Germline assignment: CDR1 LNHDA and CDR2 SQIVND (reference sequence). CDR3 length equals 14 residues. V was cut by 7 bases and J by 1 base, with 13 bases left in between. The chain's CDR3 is CASIPYGDNYGYTF. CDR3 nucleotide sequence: TGTGCCAGTATACCTTACGGGGATAACTATGGCTACACCTTC.

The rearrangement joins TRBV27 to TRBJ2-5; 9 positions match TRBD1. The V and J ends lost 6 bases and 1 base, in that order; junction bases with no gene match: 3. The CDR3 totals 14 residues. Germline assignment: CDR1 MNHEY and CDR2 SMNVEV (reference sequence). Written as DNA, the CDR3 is TGTGCCAGCAGAAAACAGGGGGCCCAAGAGACCCAGTACTTC. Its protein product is CASRKQGAQETQYF.

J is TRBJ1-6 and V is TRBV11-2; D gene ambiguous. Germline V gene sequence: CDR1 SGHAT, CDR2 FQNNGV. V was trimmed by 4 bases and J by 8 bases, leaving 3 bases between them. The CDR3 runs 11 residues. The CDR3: CASSSDSPLHF. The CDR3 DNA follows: TGTGCCAGCAGCTCGGATTCACCCCTCCACTTT.

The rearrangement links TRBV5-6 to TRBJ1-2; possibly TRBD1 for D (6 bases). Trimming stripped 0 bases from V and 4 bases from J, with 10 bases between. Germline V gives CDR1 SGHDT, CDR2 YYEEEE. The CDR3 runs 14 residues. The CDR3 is CASSLADRPYGYTF. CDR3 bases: TGTGCCAGCAGCTTGGCGGACAGACCCTATGGCTACACCTTC.

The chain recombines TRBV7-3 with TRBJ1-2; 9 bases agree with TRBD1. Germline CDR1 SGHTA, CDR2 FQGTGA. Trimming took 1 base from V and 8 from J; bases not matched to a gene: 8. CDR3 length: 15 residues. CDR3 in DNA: TGTGCCAGCAGCTTAAGGGACAGGGCAGGTGACGGCTACACCTTC. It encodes CASSLRDRAGDGYTF.

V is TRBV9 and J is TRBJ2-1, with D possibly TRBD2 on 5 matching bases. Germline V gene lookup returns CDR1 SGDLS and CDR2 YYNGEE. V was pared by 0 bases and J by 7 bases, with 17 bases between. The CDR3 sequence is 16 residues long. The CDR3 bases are TGTGCCAGCAGCGTAGCCCGAGTGACGGGGTCAAATGAGCAGTTCTTC. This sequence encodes CASSVARVTGSNEQFF.

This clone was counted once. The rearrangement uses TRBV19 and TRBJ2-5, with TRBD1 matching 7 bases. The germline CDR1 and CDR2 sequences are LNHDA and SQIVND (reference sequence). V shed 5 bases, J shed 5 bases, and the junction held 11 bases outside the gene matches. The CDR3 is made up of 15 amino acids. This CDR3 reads CASSVQTGSRETQYF. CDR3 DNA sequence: TGTGCCAGTAGTGTACAGACAGGGAGTCGGGAGACCCAGTACTTC. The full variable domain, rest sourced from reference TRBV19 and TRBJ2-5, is DGGITQSPKYLFRKEGQNVTLSCEQNLNHDAMYWYRQDPGQGLRLIYYSQIVNDFQKGDIAEGYSVSREKKESFPLTVTSAQKNPTAFYLCASSVQTGSRETQYFGPGTRLLVL.

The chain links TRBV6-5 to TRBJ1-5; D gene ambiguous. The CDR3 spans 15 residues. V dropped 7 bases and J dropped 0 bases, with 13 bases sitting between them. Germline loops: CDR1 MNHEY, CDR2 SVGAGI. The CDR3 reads CASTLTHNSNQPQHF. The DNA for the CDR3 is TGTGCCAGCACCCTGACACATAATAGCAATCAGCCCCAGCATTTT.

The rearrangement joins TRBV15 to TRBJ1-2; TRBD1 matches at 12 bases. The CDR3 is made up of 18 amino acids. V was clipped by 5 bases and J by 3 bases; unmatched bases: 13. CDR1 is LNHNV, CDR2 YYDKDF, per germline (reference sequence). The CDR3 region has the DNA TGTGCCACCAGCTCGACCGGGACAGGGGGCGCGGGACACTATGGCTACACCTTC. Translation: CATSSTGTGGAGHYGYTF.

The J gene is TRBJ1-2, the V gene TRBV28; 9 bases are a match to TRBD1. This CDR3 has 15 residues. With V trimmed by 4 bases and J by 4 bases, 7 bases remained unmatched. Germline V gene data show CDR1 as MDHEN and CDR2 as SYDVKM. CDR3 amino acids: CASSSGQGLPYGYTF. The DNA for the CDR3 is TGTGCCAGCAGTTCGGGACAGGGACTACCCTATGGCTACACCTTC.